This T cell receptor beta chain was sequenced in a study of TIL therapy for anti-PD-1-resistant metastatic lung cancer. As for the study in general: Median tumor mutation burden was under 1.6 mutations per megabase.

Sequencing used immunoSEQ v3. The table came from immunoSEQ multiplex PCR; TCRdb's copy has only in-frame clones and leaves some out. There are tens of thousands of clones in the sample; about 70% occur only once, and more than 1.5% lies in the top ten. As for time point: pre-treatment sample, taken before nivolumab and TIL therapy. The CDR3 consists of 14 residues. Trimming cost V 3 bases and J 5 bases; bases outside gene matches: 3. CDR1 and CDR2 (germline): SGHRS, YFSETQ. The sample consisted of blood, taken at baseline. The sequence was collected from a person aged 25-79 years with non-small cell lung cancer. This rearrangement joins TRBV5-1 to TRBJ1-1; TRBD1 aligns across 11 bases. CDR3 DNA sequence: TGCGCCAGCAGCTCCGGGACAGGGGGTACTGAAGCTTTCTTT. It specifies CASSSGTGGTEAFF.